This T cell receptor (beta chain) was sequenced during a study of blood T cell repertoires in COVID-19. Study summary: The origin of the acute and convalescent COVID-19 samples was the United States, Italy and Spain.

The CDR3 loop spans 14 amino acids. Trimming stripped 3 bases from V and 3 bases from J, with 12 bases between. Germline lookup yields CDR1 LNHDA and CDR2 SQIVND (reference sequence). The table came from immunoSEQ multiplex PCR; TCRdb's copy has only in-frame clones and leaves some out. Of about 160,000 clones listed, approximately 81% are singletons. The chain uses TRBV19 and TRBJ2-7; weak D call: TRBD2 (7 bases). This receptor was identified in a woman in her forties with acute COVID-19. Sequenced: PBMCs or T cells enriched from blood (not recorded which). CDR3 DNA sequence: TGTGCCAGTAGTATGAGGGGAGGGGGCTACGAGCAGTACTTC. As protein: CASSMRGGGYEQYF.